One and the same sample provided the 24 T cell receptor beta chains below, sequenced in a study of blood T cell repertoires in COVID-19 (dated by TCRdb to the early 2020s). To prepare the library, the immunoSEQ multiplex PCR assay was applied. In TCRdb, the immuneACCESS table is reduced to in-frame sequences with V and J assigned. These tables do not hold every clone; where another copy was compared, an unresolved V gene accounts for under half, and the others remain unexplained. This sample lists 95,000 to 150,000 clones; around 83% were detected once. More than 5% of the sample is held by the ten biggest clonotypes. Sequencing was performed on peripheral blood. Receptors were obtained from a man older than 75 with active or convalescent COVID-19.

V and J are TRBV18 and TRBJ1-5; 10 bases are a match to TRBD1. The CDR3 runs to 15 residues. CDR1 is KGHSH and CDR2 is LQKENI in the germline V gene. V gave up 3 bases and J gave up 6 bases; unmatched junction bases: 5. In DNA form, the CDR3 reads TGTGCCAGCTCACCCGGGACAGGGGTTGGTCAGCCCCAGCATTTT. It translates to CASSPGTGVGQPQHF. Full variable domain (remainder filled in from reference TRBV18 and TRBJ1-5): NAGVMQNPRHLVRRRGQEARLRCSPMKGHSHVYWYRQLPEEGLKFMVYLQKENIIDESGMPKERFSAEFPKEGPSILRIQQVVRGDSAAYFCASSPGTGVGQPQHFGDGTRLSIL.

This sequence joins TRBV4-1 and TRBJ2-3; 9 nucleotides match TRBD2. There are 15 residues in the CDR3. Germline V gives CDR1 MGHRA, CDR2 YSYEKL. With V trimmed by 3 bases and J by 6 bases, 7 bases remained unmatched. The CDR3 is CASSQRAGGFDTQYF. The CDR3 DNA is TGCGCCAGCAGCCAGCGAGCGGGGGGTTTTGATACGCAGTATTTT.

The rearrangement uses TRBV18 and TRBJ2-2; tentative D call: TRBD2 (6 bases). With 3 bases removed from V and 6 bases from J, the gap between germline ends came to 8 bases. Germline V gene data show CDR1 as KGHSH and CDR2 as LQKENI. The CDR3 runs 13 residues. The CDR3 is CASSPSGAGELFF. CDR3 DNA sequence: TGTGCCAGCTCACCCTCGGGGGCCGGGGAGCTGTTTTTT.

The chain links TRBV2 to TRBJ2-5, with 14 bases aligning to TRBD2. CDR3 length equals 17 residues. The germline gives CDR1 SNHLY, CDR2 FYNNEI. With V trimmed by 1 base and J by 2 bases, 3 bases remained unmatched. The DNA of the CDR3 is TGTGCCAGCAGTGAAGGGACTAGCGGGGGGTGGCAAGAGACCCAGTACTTC. Its translation: CASSEGTSGGWQETQYF.

CDR3 nucleotide sequence: TGTGCCAGCAGCGTACAGGGTTACTCTGGAAACACCATATATTTT. This encodes CASSVQGYSGNTIYF. The chain uses TRBV9 and TRBJ1-3; weak D call: TRBD1 (5 bases). Germline assignment: CDR1 SGDLS and CDR2 YYNGEE. V was trimmed by 1 base and J by 0 bases, leaving 8 bases between them. The CDR3 is made up of 15 amino acids.

This clone was found once. This sequence joins TRBV28 and TRBJ2-7; 8 bases align to TRBD1. V was clipped by 4 bases and J by 5 bases; unmatched bases: 13. Germline CDR1 MDHEN, CDR2 SYDVKM. The CDR3 is 16 residues long. The chain's CDR3 is CASSYRSRTGIDEQYF. DNA for the CDR3: TGTGCCAGCAGTTACCGAAGTAGGACAGGGATAGACGAGCAGTACTTC.

CDR3 sequence: CASSVAASGGPRTDTQYF. The CDR3, as DNA: TGTGCCAGCAGCGTAGCCGCTAGCGGGGGGCCCCGCACAGATACGCAGTATTTT. The rearrangement joins TRBV9 to TRBJ2-3; 11 bases line up with TRBD2. V shed 0 bases, J shed 1 base, and the junction held 7 bases outside the gene matches. CDR3 length equals 18 residues. The germline gives CDR1 SGDLS, CDR2 YYNGEE.

This clone was found once. The chain has TRBV16 and TRBJ1-2; no firm D call. Trimming cost V 6 bases and J 4 bases, with 12 bases left between them. The CDR3 is made up of 13 amino acids. Germline CDR1 and CDR2: KGHSY and FQNENV. CDR3 sequence: CASRRGGIYGYTF. DNA for the CDR3: TGTGCCAGCAGACGGGGAGGGATCTATGGCTACACCTTC. The entire variable domain, with the rest obtained from reference TRBV16 and TRBJ1-2, is as follows: GEEVAQTPKHLVRGEGQKAKLYCAPIKGHSYVFWYQQVLKNEFKFLISFQNENVFDETGMPKERFSAKCLPNSPCSLEIQATKLEDSAVYFCASRRGGIYGYTFGSGTRLTVV.

This clone appeared once. The chain has TRBV5-4 and TRBJ1-4, with 8 bases fitting TRBD1. Germline CDR1 is SGHNT and CDR2 is YYREEE (reference sequence). V shed 5 bases and J 7 bases; nucleotides not matched to a gene: 13. The CDR3 length is 16 residues. The CDR3 DNA reads as TGTGCCAGCAGTTTTACTGACAGGGGAGGAGTTGAAAAACTGTTTTTT. The encoded protein is CASSFTDRGGVEKLFF.

This clone was seen more than once but under ten times. The gene calls are TRBV29-1 and TRBJ2-7; TRBD1 is a possible D gene (6 bases). CDR3 size: 15 residues. The V gene lost 0 bases and the J gene lost 3 bases, with 15 bases spanning the gap. Germline loops: CDR1 SQVTM, CDR2 ANQGSEA. The CDR3 reads CSVEDLVGQRYEQYF. In nucleotides, the CDR3 is TGCAGCGTTGAAGATCTTGTGGGACAACGCTACGAGCAGTACTTC.

J is TRBJ2-1 and V is TRBV6-6; possible D gene TRBD2, 7 bases. Trimming left V 3 bases short and J 9 bases short, with 18 bases between. Per germline, CDR1 MNHNY and CDR2 SVGAGI (reference sequence). The CDR3 contains 15 residues. The chain's CDR3 is CASSYSRGAQGEQFF. Written as DNA, the CDR3 is TGTGCCAGCAGTTATTCCCGGGGGGCACAGGGTGAGCAGTTCTTC.

This clone came up once. The chain employs TRBV6-2 or TRBV6-3 and TRBJ1-1; 8 bases agree with TRBD1. Trimming took 4 bases from V and 10 from J; bases not matched to a gene: 5. The CDR3 is 12 residues long. CDR1 and CDR2 (germline): MNHEY, SVGEGT. The CDR3 region is CASSFGQGRAFF. CDR3 nucleotide sequence: TGTGCCAGCAGTTTTGGACAGGGACGAGCTTTCTTT.

A few counts support this clone. This chain connects TRBV18 to TRBJ2-7, with unresolved D. Per germline, CDR1 KGHSH and CDR2 LQKENI. Trimming cost V 0 bases and J 0 bases, with 6 bases left between them. This CDR3 is built from 14 residues. CDR3 nucleotide sequence: TGTGCCAGCTCACCACCTCTCAGCTCCTACGAGCAGTACTTC. It is translated as CASSPPLSSYEQYF. The whole variable domain, filled in from reference TRBV18 and TRBJ2-7, reads NAGVMQNPRHLVRRRGQEARLRCSPMKGHSHVYWYRQLPEEGLKFMVYLQKENIIDESGMPKERFSAEFPKEGPSILRIQQVVRGDSAAYFCASSPPLSSYEQYFGPGTRLTVT.

V and J are TRBV29-1 and TRBJ2-2; tentative D call: TRBD2 (6 bases). Deletions cut 7 bases from V and 7 bases from J, with 22 bases between. Germline assignment: CDR1 SQVTM and CDR2 ANQGSEA. The CDR3 totals 15 residues. In DNA, the CDR3 is TGCAGCGGGAGCCGGGACTCCAGTGGAGACGGGGAGCTGTTTTTT. Amino acid sequence: CSGSRDSSGDGELFF.

This clone was detected a few times. This sequence joins TRBV15 and TRBJ1-2, with D perhaps TRBD1 (5 bases). This CDR3 has 13 residues. Deletions cut 5 bases from V and 3 bases from J, with 10 bases between. Looked up from germline, CDR1 is LNHNV and CDR2 is YYDKDF (reference sequence). CDR3 region: CATSAGIDYGYTF. CDR3 bases: TGTGCCACCAGCGCAGGGATAGACTATGGCTACACCTTC.

The CDR3 here is CASSQGRGGNQPQHF. CDR3 nucleotide sequence: TGTGCCAGCAGCCAAGGGAGGGGTGGCAATCAGCCCCAGCATTTT. The chain links TRBV3-1 (or the pseudogene TRBV3-2) to TRBJ1-5; D possibly corresponds to TRBD1 (5 bases). The V end lost 1 base, the J end lost 2 bases, and 9 bases lay between the germline ends. Germline V gene data show CDR1 as LGHDT and CDR2 as YNNKEL (reference sequence). The CDR3 is 15 amino acids.

The V gene is TRBV18, the J gene TRBJ1-1, with a possible D match to TRBD1 (6 bases). Germline V gene sequence: CDR1 KGHSH, CDR2 LQKENI. V was clipped by 3 bases and J by 1 base, with 15 bases between them. This CDR3 is 16 amino acids long. CDR3: CASSPQGPGANTEAFF. CDR3 sequence (DNA): TGTGCCAGCTCACCCCAGGGCCCAGGGGCGAACACTGAAGCTTTCTTT.

This clone has just a few counts. This sequence joins TRBV5-5 and TRBJ1-6; TRBD1 is a possible D gene (5 bases). Trimming stripped 4 bases from V and 10 bases from J, with 18 bases between. The CDR3 is made up of 15 amino acids. Germline assignment: CDR1 SGHKS and CDR2 YYEKEE (reference sequence). The chain's CDR3 is CASSVRGDGGSPLHF. CDR3 nucleotide sequence: TGTGCCAGCAGCGTGCGGGGCGATGGTGGCTCACCCCTCCACTTT.

This chain connects TRBV9 to TRBJ1-6, with D unclear. Germline-derived CDR1 and CDR2 are SGDLS and YYNGEE. V lost 4 bases to trimming and J lost 0 bases, with 11 bases between them. The CDR3 length is 16 residues. The CDR3 reads CASSPRLSSYNSPLHF. The CDR3, as DNA: TGTGCCAGCAGCCCTAGACTCAGCTCCTATAATTCACCCCTCCACTTT. Together with reference TRBV9 and TRBJ1-6, the CDR3 gives the full variable domain: DSGVTQTPKHLITATGQRVTLRCSPRSGDLSVYWYQQSLDQGLQFLIQYYNGEERAKGNILERFSAQQFPDLHSELNLSSLELGDSALYFCASSPRLSSYNSPLHFGNGTRLTVT.

The chain carries TRBV4-1 and TRBJ2-3; D may be TRBD2 (7 bases). The CDR3 totals 14 residues. The germline V gene has CDR1 MGHRA and CDR2 YSYEKL. The V gene lost 5 bases and the J gene lost 3 bases, with 12 bases spanning the gap. In DNA, the CDR3 is TGCGCCAGCAGCTTGAGGGGGGGGACAGATACGCAGTATTTT. Protein sequence: CASSLRGGTDTQYF.

V and J are TRBV30 and TRBJ1-5; TRBD1 aligns across 8 bases. The CDR3 is 16 residues long. V dropped 2 bases and J dropped 2; count of bases not matched to a gene: 8. Germline CDR1 reads GTSNPN; CDR2 reads SVGIG (reference sequence). The CDR3 here is CAWSLGQGGGNQPQHF. The CDR3 nucleotides read TGTGCCTGGAGTCTAGGACAGGGAGGTGGCAATCAGCCCCAGCATTTT. The whole variable domain, filled in from reference TRBV30 and TRBJ1-5, reads SQTIHQWPATLVQPVGSPLSLECTVEGTSNPNLYWYRQAAGRGLQLLFYSVGIGQISSEVPQNLSASRPQDRQFILSSKKLLLSDSGFYLCAWSLGQGGGNQPQHFGDGTRLSIL.

This chain connects TRBV5-5 to TRBJ2-5, with D possibly TRBD2 on 6 matching bases. Looked up from germline, CDR1 is SGHKS and CDR2 is YYEKEE (reference sequence). This CDR3 has 13 residues. V shed 1 base and J shed 3 bases, with 7 bases lying between them. The CDR3 bases are TGTGCCAGCAGCTTGTGGGGGGAAGAGACCCAGTACTTC. Translation: CASSLWGEETQYF.

The chain uses TRBV18 and TRBJ2-1; D is unresolved. With 1 base removed from V and 4 bases from J, the gap between germline ends came to 5 bases. Per the germline V gene, CDR1 is KGHSH and CDR2 is LQKENI. The CDR3 contains 13 residues. The CDR3 spells CASSPLEYNEQFF. The CDR3 region has the DNA TGTGCCAGCTCACCACTAGAATACAATGAGCAGTTCTTC.

The V and J genes are TRBV19 and TRBJ1-1; D possibly corresponds to TRBD1 (5 bases). V lost 3 bases and J lost 6, with 11 bases in between. CDR3 length: 13 residues. The germline CDR1 and CDR2 sequences are LNHDA and SQIVND (reference sequence). The CDR3 sequence is CASSIRGRSEAFF. The CDR3 bases are TGTGCCAGTAGTATTAGGGGCAGGTCTGAAGCTTTCTTT.